The rows below give T cell receptor beta chains drawn from one sample of a study of vaccination and CD4 T cells after COVID-19. MiXCR, run by TCRdb on the PCR reads, gives a single entry per CDR3 protein. This sample has around 23,000 distinct CDR3 sequences, with 43% found just once. These receptors have no known antigen. Sequenced here: CD4+ T cells from blood, cultured in vitro, sampled about 7 months after SARS-CoV-2 vaccination. The receptors originated from a human donor who had recovered from COVID-19. Both conserved end residues are part of each CDR3. A D gene is named only where the DNA matches it firmly. Expanded clones are given a class, and other clones once, few, many or no size at all.

clone size: .; D gene: TRBD1; V gene: TRBV7-8; J gene: TRBJ1-5; CDR3 DNA: TGTGCCAGCAGCTTCGGACAGGGGGGCAATCAGCCCCAGCATTTT; CDR3 protein: CASSFGQGGNQPQHF
clone size: .; D gene: .; V gene: TRBV19; J gene: TRBJ2-2; CDR3 DNA: TGTGCCAGTAGGGCACTAGCAGTAACCGGGGAGCTGTTTTTT; CDR3 protein: CASRALAVTGELFF
clone size: .; D gene: TRBD2; V gene: TRBV28; J gene: TRBJ2-7; CDR3 DNA: TGTGCCAGCAGTCCAGGGACTAGAGTCTACGAGCAGTACTTC; CDR3 protein: CASSPGTRVYEQYF
clone size: few; D gene: .; V gene: TRBV20-1; J gene: TRBJ2-2; CDR3 DNA: TGCAGTGCTAGAGACGTCAGTCAAACCGGGGAGCTGTTTTTT; CDR3 protein: CSARDVSQTGELFF
clone size: few; D gene: .; V gene: TRBV20-1; J gene: TRBJ2-7; CDR3 DNA: TGCAGTGCTCCTCAGAGGAGGAAGGGCCGGGGGGAGCAGTACTTC; CDR3 protein: CSAPQRRKGRGEQYF
clone size: .; D gene: TRBD2; V gene: TRBV19; J gene: TRBJ2-3; CDR3 DNA: TGTGCCAGCCACCTGGGCGGGAGGGAGTCAGATACGCAGTATTTT; CDR3 protein: CASHLGGRESDTQYF
clone size: .; D gene: TRBD2; V gene: TRBV7-2; J gene: TRBJ2-1; CDR3 DNA: TGTGCCAGCAGCGATCCTAGCGGGACGATCTACAATGAGCAGTTCTTC; CDR3 protein: CASSDPSGTIYNEQFF
clone size: .; D gene: .; V gene: TRBV18; J gene: TRBJ1-1; CDR3 DNA: TGTGCCAGCTCACCGATGACGAACACTGAAGCTTTCTTT; CDR3 protein: CASSPMTNTEAFF
clone size: .; D gene: .; V gene: TRBV20-1; J gene: TRBJ1-5; CDR3 DNA: TGCAGTGCTAGAGATCTCGTCCTGGGACCCCAGCATTTT; CDR3 protein: CSARDLVLGPQHF
clone size: few; D gene: .; V gene: TRBV7-2; J gene: TRBJ2-7; CDR3 DNA: TGTGCCAGCAGCTTAGTGGACTATACCTACGAGCAGTACTTC; CDR3 protein: CASSLVDYTYEQYF
clone size: few; D gene: TRBD2; V gene: TRBV20-1; J gene: TRBJ2-3; CDR3 DNA: TGCAGTGCTAGGGGACTAGCGGGAGGGAAGGGAGATACGCAGTATTTT; CDR3 protein: CSARGLAGGKGDTQYF
clone size: few; D gene: .; V gene: TRBV19; J gene: TRBJ2-3; CDR3 DNA: TGTGCCAGTAGCAAAAAGACAGATACGCAGTATTTT; CDR3 protein: CASSKKTDTQYF
clone size: .; D gene: .; V gene: TRBV5-4; J gene: TRBJ2-6; CDR3 DNA: TGTGCCAGCAGCTTGGACGGGCGCTCTGGGGCCAACGTCCTGACTTTC; CDR3 protein: CASSLDGRSGANVLTF
clone size: few; D gene: .; V gene: TRBV19; J gene: TRBJ1-2; CDR3 DNA: TGTGCCAGTAGTCGAGCGCAGGACGGGGGTTATGGCTACACCTTC; CDR3 protein: CASSRAQDGGYGYTF
clone size: .; D gene: TRBD2; V gene: TRBV7-9; J gene: TRBJ2-5; CDR3 DNA: TGTGCCAGCAGCAAAGGACTAGCGGGAGGAACCGAGACCCAGTACTTC; CDR3 protein: CASSKGLAGGTETQYF
clone size: once; D gene: .; V gene: TRBV29-1; J gene: TRBJ2-5; CDR3 DNA: TGCAGCGTTGAAGAGCAGACAGAGACCCAGTACTTC; CDR3 protein: CSVEEQTETQYF
clone size: .; D gene: TRBD1; V gene: TRBV18; J gene: TRBJ1-2; CDR3 DNA: TGTGCCAGCTCACCCGACAGGGCTAACTATGGCTACACCTTC; CDR3 protein: CASSPDRANYGYTF
clone size: .; D gene: .; V gene: TRBV20-1; J gene: TRBJ1-1; CDR3 DNA: TGCAGTGCTAGACTGACGGTTATGAACACTGAAGCTTTCTTT; CDR3 protein: CSARLTVMNTEAFF
clone size: .; D gene: .; V gene: TRBV6-2/TRBV6-3; J gene: TRBJ2-7; CDR3 DNA: TGTGCCAGCAAGTCGTTGGAGGTAGGCGAGCAGTACTTC; CDR3 protein: CASKSLEVGEQYF
clone size: .; D gene: .; V gene: TRBV24-1; J gene: TRBJ2-7; CDR3 DNA: TGTGCCACCAGTGAAGGGTCTGGGGTTTACGAGCAGTACTTC; CDR3 protein: CATSEGSGVYEQYF
clone size: .; D gene: .; V gene: TRBV20-1; J gene: TRBJ2-7; CDR3 DNA: TGCAGTGCTAGTGGCGGGGGCCTGGACGAGCAGTACTTC; CDR3 protein: CSASGGGLDEQYF
clone size: .; D gene: TRBD2; V gene: TRBV20-1; J gene: TRBJ2-1; CDR3 DNA: TGCAGTTCCAGACTAGCGCCTTACAATGAGCAGTTCTTC; CDR3 protein: CSSRLAPYNEQFF
clone size: few; D gene: TRBD1; V gene: TRBV6-4; J gene: TRBJ2-7; CDR3 DNA: TGTGCCAGCAGTTTCGGACAGGGGTCCCCCTACGAGCAGTACTTC; CDR3 protein: CASSFGQGSPYEQYF
clone size: few; D gene: .; V gene: TRBV19; J gene: TRBJ1-3; CDR3 DNA: TGTGCCAGTAACCAGGGGAGCTCTGGAAACACCATATATTTT; CDR3 protein: CASNQGSSGNTIYF
clone size: .; D gene: .; V gene: TRBV19; J gene: TRBJ1-2; CDR3 DNA: TGTGCCAGTAGTATCACAGTTAACTATGGCTACACCTTC; CDR3 protein: CASSITVNYGYTF
clone size: once; D gene: TRBD2; V gene: TRBV27; J gene: TRBJ2-7; CDR3 DNA: TGTGCCAGCAGTTTATTTGCGGGAGGGCCGTACGAGCAGTACTTC; CDR3 protein: CASSLFAGGPYEQYF
clone size: few; D gene: .; V gene: TRBV19; J gene: TRBJ1-6; CDR3 DNA: TGTGCCAGTAGACGGTCCTATAATTCACCCCTCCACTTT; CDR3 protein: CASRRSYNSPLHF
clone size: .; D gene: .; V gene: TRBV21-1; J gene: TRBJ1-5; CDR3 DNA: TGTGCCAGCACCCCGCTCCGGGGACCCCCTAGCAATCAGCCCCAGCATTTT; CDR3 protein: CASTPLRGPPSNQPQHF
clone size: .; D gene: .; V gene: TRBV19; J gene: TRBJ1-2; CDR3 DNA: TGTGCCAGTAGTCGCTCCATAAGTGGCTACACCTTC; CDR3 protein: CASSRSISGYTF
clone size: few; D gene: .; V gene: TRBV7-9; J gene: TRBJ1-1; CDR3 DNA: TGTGCCAGCAGGGGAGGGGGGGAAGCTTTCTTT; CDR3 protein: CASRGGGEAFF
clone size: .; D gene: TRBD2; V gene: TRBV7-3; J gene: TRBJ2-2; CDR3 DNA: TGTGCCAGCAGCCCTCAGGGAGGCGCGGGAGCGGCCGGGGAGCTGTTTTTT; CDR3 protein: CASSPQGGAGAAGELFF
clone size: .; D gene: .; V gene: TRBV6-4; J gene: TRBJ2-1; CDR3 DNA: TGTGCCAGCAGACTTCAGACTAGTAGCGGTGAGCAGTTCTTC; CDR3 protein: CASRLQTSSGEQFF
clone size: .; D gene: TRBD1; V gene: TRBV7-2; J gene: TRBJ1-6; CDR3 DNA: TGTGCCAGCAGCTTAGAGCCAACCGGGACAGTAGGTTCACCCCTCCACTTT; CDR3 protein: CASSLEPTGTVGSPLHF
clone size: .; D gene: TRBD1; V gene: TRBV28; J gene: TRBJ2-7; CDR3 DNA: TGTGCCAGCAGTTCCCCGGGACAGGGCCCCTACGAGCAGTACTTC; CDR3 protein: CASSSPGQGPYEQYF
clone size: .; D gene: TRBD1; V gene: TRBV7-3; J gene: TRBJ1-1; CDR3 DNA: TGTGCCAGCAGCGCCTCGGACAGGTCGAACACTGAAGCTTTCTTT; CDR3 protein: CASSASDRSNTEAFF
clone size: .; D gene: .; V gene: TRBV28; J gene: TRBJ2-1; CDR3 DNA: TGTGCCAGCAGCCGCCAAGGAATCAATGAGCAGTTCTTC; CDR3 protein: CASSRQGINEQFF
clone size: .; D gene: TRBD2; V gene: TRBV19; J gene: TRBJ2-1; CDR3 DNA: TGTGCCAGTAGTATAATTGCTAGCGGGAACCCAGTTCGGTTCTTC; CDR3 protein: CASSIIASGNPVRFF
clone size: .; D gene: .; V gene: TRBV6-1; J gene: TRBJ2-3; CDR3 DNA: TGTGCCAGCAGAGCTAGCGCGGGGACAGATACGCAGTATTTT; CDR3 protein: CASRASAGTDTQYF
clone size: .; D gene: TRBD1; V gene: TRBV7-3; J gene: TRBJ1-2; CDR3 DNA: TGTGCCAGCAGCACCCCGGACAGGAGAGGGGTCTATGGCTACACCTTC; CDR3 protein: CASSTPDRRGVYGYTF
clone size: .; D gene: TRBD2; V gene: TRBV15; J gene: TRBJ2-7; CDR3 DNA: TGTGCCACCAGCAGTCCCTGGGGCGGGAGCCTTTCCGAGCAGTACTTC; CDR3 protein: CATSSPWGGSLSEQYF
clone size: .; D gene: TRBD1; V gene: TRBV6-1; J gene: TRBJ2-1; CDR3 DNA: TGTGCCAGCAGGGCCGGGACAGGGGTCTATGAGCAGTTCTTC; CDR3 protein: CASRAGTGVYEQFF
clone size: .; D gene: .; V gene: TRBV19; J gene: TRBJ1-2; CDR3 DNA: TGTGCCAGTATGGACCTCCGGGACTATGGCTACACCTTC; CDR3 protein: CASMDLRDYGYTF
clone size: few; D gene: .; V gene: TRBV7-9; J gene: TRBJ2-5; CDR3 DNA: TGTGCGAGCACCCCCGGGACACCAGGAGAGACCCAGTACTTC; CDR3 protein: CASTPGTPGETQYF
clone size: .; D gene: .; V gene: TRBV27; J gene: TRBJ2-6; CDR3 DNA: TGTGCCAGCAGTAGTCCCTCAAGTGGGGCCAACGTCCTGACTTTC; CDR3 protein: CASSSPSSGANVLTF
clone size: .; D gene: .; V gene: TRBV23-1; J gene: TRBJ1-5; CDR3 DNA: TGCGCCAGCAGTCAATCGATAGGCCACCTACGAGCAGACCAGCCCCAGCATTTT; CDR3 protein: CASSQSIGHLRADQPQHF
clone size: .; D gene: .; V gene: TRBV6-2/TRBV6-3; J gene: TRBJ1-5; CDR3 DNA: TGTGCCAGCAGTTACTTAAGGGGCGGGCAGCCCCAGCATTTT; CDR3 protein: CASSYLRGGQPQHF
clone size: .; D gene: TRBD2; V gene: TRBV19; J gene: TRBJ2-1; CDR3 DNA: TGTGCCAGTAGTAGGGCGGGGGAGAATGAGCAGTTCTTC; CDR3 protein: CASSRAGENEQFF
clone size: .; D gene: TRBD2; V gene: TRBV7-8; J gene: TRBJ2-7; CDR3 DNA: TGTGCCAGCAGCTTAGAGCGGGGGCTCGAGCAGTACTTC; CDR3 protein: CASSLERGLEQYF
clone size: .; D gene: TRBD2; V gene: TRBV20-1; J gene: TRBJ2-7; CDR3 DNA: TGCAGTGCCCCGAGGACTAGCGGATCCTACGAGCAGTACTTC; CDR3 protein: CSAPRTSGSYEQYF